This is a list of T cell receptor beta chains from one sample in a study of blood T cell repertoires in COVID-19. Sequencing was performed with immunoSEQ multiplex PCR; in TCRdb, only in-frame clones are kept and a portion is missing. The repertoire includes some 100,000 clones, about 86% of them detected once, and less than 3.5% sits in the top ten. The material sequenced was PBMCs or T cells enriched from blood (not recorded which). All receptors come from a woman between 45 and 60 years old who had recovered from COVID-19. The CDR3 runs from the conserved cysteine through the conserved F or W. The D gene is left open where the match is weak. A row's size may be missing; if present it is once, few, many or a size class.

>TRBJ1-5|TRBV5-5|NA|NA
CASSLSEVVSQPQHF
TGTGCCAGCAGCTTATCAGAGGTCGTTAGTCAGCCCCAGCATTTT
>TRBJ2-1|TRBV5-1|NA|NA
CASSFLTGSYNEQFF
TGCGCCAGCAGCTTCCTAACGGGCTCCTACAATGAGCAGTTCTTC
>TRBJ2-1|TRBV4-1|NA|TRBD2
CASSQPLRELAGRNEQFF
TGCGCCAGCAGCCAACCCCTACGGGAACTAGCGGGAAGAAATGAGCAGTTCTTC
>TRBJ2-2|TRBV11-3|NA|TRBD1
CASSVGQGAGELFF
TGTGCCAGCAGCGTGGGACAGGGGGCCGGGGAGCTGTTTTTT
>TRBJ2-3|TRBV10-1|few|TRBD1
CASSEDWGQPTDTQYF
TGCGCCAGCAGTGAGGACTGGGGACAGCCTACAGATACGCAGTATTTT
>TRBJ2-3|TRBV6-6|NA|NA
CASTPAGSDTQYF
TGTGCCAGCACCCCAGCAGGCTCAGATACGCAGTATTTT
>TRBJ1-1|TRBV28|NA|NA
CASSLFPGATNTEAFF
TGTGCCAGCAGTTTATTCCCAGGGGCGACGAACACTGAAGCTTTCTTT
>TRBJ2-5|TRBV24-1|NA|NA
CATSDASSPGETQYF
TGTGCCACCAGTGATGCCTCGAGTCCGGGGGAGACCCAGTACTTC
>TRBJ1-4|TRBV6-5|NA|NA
CASSYFGGAGEKLFF
TGTGCCAGCAGTTACTTTGGGGGCGCGGGCGAAAAACTGTTTTTT
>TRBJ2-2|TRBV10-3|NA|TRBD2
CASQGEAGGYTGELFF
TGTGCCTCCCAGGGGGAAGCGGGGGGTTACACCGGGGAGCTGTTTTTT
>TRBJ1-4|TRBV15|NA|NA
CATSRDSRGEKLFF
TGTGCCACCAGCAGAGATTCGAGGGGGGAAAAACTGTTTTTT
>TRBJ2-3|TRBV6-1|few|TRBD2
CASSERRLAGGPDTQYF
TGTGCCAGCAGTGAACGGCGACTAGCGGGGGGTCCAGATACGCAGTATTTT
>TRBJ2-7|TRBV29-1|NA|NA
CSVEVAGYEQYF
TGCAGCGTTGAAGTTGCGGGTTACGAGCAGTACTTC
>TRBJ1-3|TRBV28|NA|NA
CASSLISGNTIYF
TGTGCCAGCAGTCTAATCTCTGGAAACACCATATATTTT
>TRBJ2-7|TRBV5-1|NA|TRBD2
CASSSPGREGYEQYF
TGCGCCAGCAGCTCCCCTGGAAGGGAGGGTTACGAGCAGTACTTC
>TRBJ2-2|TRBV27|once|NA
CASSLSWSTEELFF
TGTGCCAGCAGTTTGTCCTGGAGCACCGAGGAGCTGTTTTTT
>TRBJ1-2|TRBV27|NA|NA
CASSLSPTPGLYGYTF
TGTGCCAGCAGTTTATCTCCGACCCCGGGTCTTTATGGCTACACCTTC
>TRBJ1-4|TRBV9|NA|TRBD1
CASSPSPFQGAGEKLFF
TGTGCCAGCAGCCCGTCTCCCTTTCAGGGGGCTGGCGAAAAACTGTTTTTT
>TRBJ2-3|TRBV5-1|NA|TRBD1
CASSLLQGKDTQYF
TGCGCCAGCAGCTTGCTACAGGGGAAAGATACGCAGTATTTT
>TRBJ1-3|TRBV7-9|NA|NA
CASSLNSLTGNTIYF
TGTGCCAGCAGCTTAAACTCTCTGACAGGAAACACCATATATTTT
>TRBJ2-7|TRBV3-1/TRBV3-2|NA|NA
CASSQDRGSGSYEQYF
TGTGCCAGCAGCCAAGATCGCGGTAGCGGCTCCTACGAGCAGTACTTC
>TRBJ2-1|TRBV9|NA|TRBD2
CASSGAGLEQFF
TGTGCCAGCAGCGGAGCGGGGCTTGAGCAGTTCTTC
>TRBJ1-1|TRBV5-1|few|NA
CASSSQGGNTEAFF
TGCGCCAGCAGCTCACAGGGTGGAAACACTGAAGCTTTCTTT
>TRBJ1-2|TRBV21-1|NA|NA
CASIRGIGTNYGYTF
TGTGCCAGCATCAGGGGGATAGGGACTAACTATGGCTACACCTTC
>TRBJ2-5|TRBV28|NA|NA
CASSEDRGKQYF
TGTGCCAGCAGCGAGGACAGAGGGAAGCAGTACTTC
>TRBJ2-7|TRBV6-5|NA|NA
CASSFNRAPYEQYF
TGTGCCAGCAGTTTCAACAGGGCCCCCTACGAGCAGTACTTC
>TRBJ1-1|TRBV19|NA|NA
CASSRETLQNTEAFF
TGTGCCAGTAGTAGGGAGACTCTTCAGAACACTGAAGCTTTCTTT
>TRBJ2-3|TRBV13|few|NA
CASSLWAEPRTDTQYF
TGTGCCAGCAGCTTATGGGCAGAACCTCGCACAGATACGCAGTATTTT
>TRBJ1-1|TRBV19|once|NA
CASSISEVTEAFF
TGTGCCAGTAGTATTTCCGAGGTCACTGAAGCTTTCTTT
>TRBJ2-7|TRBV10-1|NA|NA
CASSEPGLLGEQYF
TGCGCCAGCAGTGAGCCGGGACTCCTGGGCGAGCAGTACTTC
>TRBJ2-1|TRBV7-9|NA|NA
CASSPRYGEPEANEQFF
TGTGCCAGCAGCCCCCGGTACGGAGAACCAGAAGCCAATGAGCAGTTCTTC
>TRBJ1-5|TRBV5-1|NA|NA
CASSLVAGGQPQHF
TGCGCCAGCAGCTTGGTGGCAGGTGGACAGCCCCAGCATTTT
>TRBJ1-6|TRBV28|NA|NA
CASTPNTGFSPLHF
TGTGCCAGCACCCCGAATACAGGGTTTTCACCCCTCCACTTT
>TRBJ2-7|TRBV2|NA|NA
CASSELDFSYEQYF
TGTGCCAGCAGTGAACTCGACTTCTCCTACGAGCAGTACTTC
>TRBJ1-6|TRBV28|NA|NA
CASKGGLGSPLHF
TGTGCCAGCAAGGGGGGGCTGGGTTCACCCCTCCACTTT
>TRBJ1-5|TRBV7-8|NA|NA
CASSLGHQVFNQPQHF
TGTGCCAGCAGCTTAGGTCACCAGGTTTTTAATCAGCCCCAGCATTTT
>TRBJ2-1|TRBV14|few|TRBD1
CASSHYRDREYNEQFF
TGTGCCAGCAGCCATTACCGGGACAGGGAATACAATGAGCAGTTCTTC
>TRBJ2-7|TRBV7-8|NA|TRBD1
CASSIRTGVGHEQYF
TGTGCCAGCAGCATCCGGACAGGAGTAGGTCACGAGCAGTACTTC
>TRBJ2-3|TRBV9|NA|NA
CASSVQGTDTQYF
TGTGCCAGCAGCGTGCAGGGCACAGATACGCAGTATTTT
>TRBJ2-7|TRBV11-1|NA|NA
CASSHGGEGEQYF
TGTGCCAGCAGCCACGGGGGAGAGGGCGAGCAGTACTTC
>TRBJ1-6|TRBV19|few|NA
CASSIGQPNQINSPLHF
TGTGCCAGTAGTATCGGACAGCCGAATCAAATTAATTCACCCCTCCACTTT
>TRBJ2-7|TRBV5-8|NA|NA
CASSHSEASFSYEQYF
TGTGCCAGCAGCCATTCAGAGGCTAGCTTCTCCTACGAGCAGTACTTC
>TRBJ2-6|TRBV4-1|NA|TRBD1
CASSAPGQAQGGANVLTF
TGCGCCAGCAGCGCCCCGGGACAGGCCCAAGGGGGGGCCAACGTCCTGACTTTC
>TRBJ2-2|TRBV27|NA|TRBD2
CASSLFPGGRAGELFF
TGTGCCAGCAGTTTATTTCCGGGAGGGCGAGCCGGGGAGCTGTTTTTT
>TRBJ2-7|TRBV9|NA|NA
CASSVSGSLDEQYF
TGTGCCAGCAGCGTAAGCGGGTCTCTTGACGAGCAGTACTTC
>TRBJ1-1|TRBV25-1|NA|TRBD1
CASSEANPRQGPRGAFF
TGTGCCAGCAGTGAAGCCAACCCCAGACAGGGTCCGAGAGGAGCTTTCTTT
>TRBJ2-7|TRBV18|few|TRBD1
CASSPPFRGPSYEQYF
TGTGCCAGCTCACCACCGTTCAGGGGGCCGTCCTACGAGCAGTACTTC
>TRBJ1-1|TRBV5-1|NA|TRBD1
CASSLAGTGGPTEAFF
TGCGCCAGCAGCTTGGCCGGGACAGGGGGCCCCACTGAAGCTTTCTTT
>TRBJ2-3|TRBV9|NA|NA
CASSVLNSGTADTQYF
TGTGCCAGCAGCGTCTTAAATAGCGGGACAGCAGATACGCAGTATTTT
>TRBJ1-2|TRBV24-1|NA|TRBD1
CATSRGRGREYGYTF
TGTGCCACCAGTCGAGGCAGGGGGCGCGAATATGGCTACACCTTC
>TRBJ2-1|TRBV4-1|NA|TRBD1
CASSPGTGGNNEQFF
TGCGCCAGCAGCCCCGGGACAGGGGGTAACAATGAGCAGTTCTTC
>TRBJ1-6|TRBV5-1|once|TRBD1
CASRPGTGTDSPLHF
TGCGCCAGCAGACCCGGGACAGGGACGGATTCACCCCTCCACTTT
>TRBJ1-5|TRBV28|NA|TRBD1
CASSLGQPTPYIQPQHF
TGTGCCAGCAGTCTGGGACAGCCCACCCCCTACATCCAGCCCCAGCATTTT